This entry lists 17 T cell receptor beta chains sequenced from one sample in a study of control samples from healthy donors and cancer patients (dated by TCRdb to the early 2020s). Preparation of the library involved the immunoSEQ multiplex PCR assay. Entries here come from immuneACCESS through TCRdb and include only in-frame sequences with V and J called. Some clones fail to appear in such tables; in the studies checked, an unresolved V gene covers under half of the shortfall, and the cause of the remainder is unknown. This sample holds about 130,000 clones; approximately 90% were observed only once. The ten largest account for roughly 2.5% of the sample. The source material was blood. The receptors derive from a man younger than 35 in good health.

This clone has just one count. V is TRBV5-1 and J is TRBJ1-1, with D perhaps TRBD1 (6 bases). The germline V gene encodes CDR1 SGHRS and CDR2 YFSETQ. The CDR3 covers 13 residues. V lost 5 bases and J lost 2, with 10 bases in between. The CDR3 sequence: CASRTGDNTEAFF. The CDR3 DNA sequence: TGCGCCAGCAGGACAGGTGATAACACTGAAGCTTTCTTT.

The sample holds a few counts of this clone. V is TRBV19 and J is TRBJ1-6, with D unresolved. This CDR3 has 13 residues. V was trimmed by 7 bases and J by 7 bases, leaving 11 bases between them. The germline CDR1 and CDR2 sequences are LNHDA and SQIVND (reference sequence). The CDR3 sequence is CASNYVGNSPLHF. The CDR3 DNA follows: TGTGCCAGTAACTACGTGGGGAATTCACCCCTCCACTTT.

The J gene is TRBJ2-1, the V gene TRBV20-1; D call uncertain. Trimming removed 4 bases from V and 10 bases from J, with 11 bases in between. The CDR3 covers 11 residues. Per germline, CDR1 DFQATT and CDR2 SNEGSKA (reference sequence). The CDR3 is CSAIKVGEQFF. The CDR3 bases are TGCAGTGCTATTAAGGTGGGCGAGCAGTTCTTC.

The chain is built from TRBV27 and TRBJ2-3, with D tentatively TRBD2 (5 bases). Germline V gene lookup returns CDR1 MNHEY and CDR2 SMNVEV (reference sequence). The CDR3 has 15 residues. Trimming took 2 bases from V and 1 from J, leaving 10 bases between them. This CDR3 is CASSLEGRGTDTQYF. In DNA, the CDR3 is TGTGCCAGCAGTTTAGAGGGTAGGGGCACAGATACGCAGTATTTT.

The chain has TRBV27 and TRBJ1-2; possibly TRBD1 for D (6 bases). V was cut by 5 bases and J by 6 bases, with 16 bases left in between. The CDR3 is made up of 14 amino acids. Germline V CDR1 and CDR2: MNHEY, SMNVEV (reference sequence). The CDR3 DNA is TGTGCCAGCAGTCCAGGGGACAAGGGGCATGGCTACACCTTC. Translation gives CASSPGDKGHGYTF.

The CDR3 here is CAWRGWGDGYTF. The CDR3 nucleotides read TGTGCCTGGCGGGGGTGGGGGGATGGCTACACCTTC. The chain couples TRBV30 to TRBJ1-2; perhaps TRBD1 as D (5 bases). CDR1 is GTSNPN and CDR2 is SVGIG in the germline V gene (reference sequence). The CDR3 loop spans 12 amino acids. Trimming stripped 5 bases from V and 6 bases from J, with 13 bases between.

This chain connects TRBV18 to TRBJ1-1, with D perhaps matching TRBD1 (6 bases). CDR1 KGHSH and CDR2 LQKENI come from the germline V gene. This CDR3 is built from 15 residues. The germline V and J ends were trimmed by 3 bases and 2 bases, with 13 bases remaining between them. CDR3 nucleotides: TGTGCCAGCTCACCCGCACAGGGAGAAAACACTGAAGCTTTCTTT. It encodes CASSPAQGENTEAFF.

V usage is TRBV7-6 and J usage is TRBJ1-3; perhaps TRBD1 as D (5 bases). Germline CDR1 and CDR2: SGHVS and FNYEAQ. The ends were cut back, 5 bases at V and 2 bases at J, with 13 bases in the middle. The CDR3 extends over 15 amino acids. This CDR3 is CASSPQEGTGNTIYF. CDR3 DNA sequence: TGTGCCAGCAGCCCGCAGGAGGGGACTGGAAACACCATATATTTT.

This chain uses TRBV15 with TRBJ2-1, with a tentative D call TRBD1 (6 bases). The CDR3 sequence is 13 residues long. Germline V gene sequence: CDR1 LNHNV, CDR2 YYDKDF (reference sequence). The V end was cut by 3 bases, the J end by 6 bases, with 9 bases between. The CDR3 here is CATSRTQGNEQFF. For the CDR3, the DNA is TGTGCCACCAGCAGGACACAGGGCAATGAGCAGTTCTTC.

This rearrangement joins TRBV6-5 to TRBJ1-5; possibly TRBD1 for D (6 bases). V was clipped by 5 bases and J by 0 bases, with 11 bases between them. Germline values: CDR1 MNHEY, CDR2 SVGAGI. The CDR3 length is 15 residues. The CDR3 protein is CASSPRTVSNQPQHF. Here the CDR3 DNA reads TGTGCCAGCAGTCCTCGGACAGTTAGCAATCAGCCCCAGCATTTT.

The chain joins TRBV9 to TRBJ2-2, with D uncertain. This CDR3 comprises 15 residues. Per the germline V gene, CDR1 is SGDLS and CDR2 is YYNGEE. V was clipped by 0 bases and J by 0 bases, with 6 bases between them. CDR3 amino acids: CASSVDRPNTGELFF. The DNA of the CDR3 is TGTGCCAGCAGCGTAGATCGTCCGAACACCGGGGAGCTGTTTTTT.

The J gene is TRBJ2-2, the V gene TRBV2; D is unresolved. CDR3 size: 11 residues. With 5 bases removed from V and 8 bases from J, the gap between germline ends came to 6 bases. CDR1 and CDR2 from the germline V gene are SNHLY and FYNNEI. The CDR3 spells CASSSTGELFF. In DNA, the CDR3 is TGTGCCAGCAGTTCGACAGGGGAGCTGTTTTTT. The whole variable domain, remainder taken from reference TRBV2 and TRBJ2-2, is EPEVTQTPSHQVTQMGQEVILRCVPISNHLYFYWYRQILGQKVEFLVSFYNNEISEKSEIFDDQFSVERPDGSNFTLKIRSTKLEDSAMYFCASSSTGELFFGEGSRLTVL.

The chain is built from TRBV3-1 (or the pseudogene TRBV3-2) and TRBJ2-7, with unresolved D. V gave up 1 base and J gave up 3 bases, with 7 bases separating them. The CDR3 loop spans 13 amino acids. From germline, CDR1 is LGHDT and CDR2 YNNKEL (reference sequence). The CDR3 sequence is CASSQGFSYEQYF. DNA of the CDR3: TGTGCCAGCAGCCAAGGGTTCAGCTACGAGCAGTACTTC.

This clone was counted once. This sequence joins TRBV28 and TRBJ2-6; D possibly corresponds to TRBD2 (5 bases). Germline CDR1 MDHEN, CDR2 SYDVKM. This CDR3 is built from 14 residues. V dropped 2 bases and J dropped 7 bases, with 9 bases sitting between them. The DNA of the CDR3 is TGTGCCAGCAGTTTACCGGGGTTCGCCAACGTCCTGACTTTC. Protein sequence: CASSLPGFANVLTF.

The V and J genes are TRBV3-1 (or the pseudogene TRBV3-2) and TRBJ2-5, with D unresolved. The CDR3 contains 14 residues. V lost 7 bases and J 5 bases, leaving 17 bases between the germline ends. In germline, CDR1 is LGHDT, CDR2 YNNKEL (reference sequence). CDR3: CASKVVSGVETQYF. CDR3 in DNA: TGTGCCAGCAAGGTAGTCTCTGGCGTGGAGACCCAGTACTTC.

To note about this clone: Other nucleotide sequences from this sample produce the same CDR3. The chain carries TRBV7-2 and TRBJ2-5; D not resolved. Germline assignment: CDR1 SGHTA and CDR2 FQGNSA. This CDR3 contains 14 residues. Trimming removed 3 bases from V and 1 base from J, with 9 bases in between. The CDR3 DNA is TGTGCCAGCAGCTTGGTGGCAAGCCAAGAGACCCAGTACTTC. As protein: CASSLVASQETQYF.

The chain links TRBV6-2 or TRBV6-3 to TRBJ2-1; 9 nucleotides align to TRBD2. The length of the CDR3 is 15 residues. Germline CDR1 is MNHEY and CDR2 is SVGEGT. Trimming at V came to 2 bases and at J to 4 bases, leaving 3 bases not matched to a gene. The CDR3 spells CASSYGSGGYNEQFF. Written as DNA, the CDR3 is TGTGCCAGCAGTTACGGTAGCGGGGGTTACAATGAGCAGTTCTTC.